The T cell receptor beta chain described here comes from a study of T cell responses to AZD1222 COVID-19 vaccine. Produced via immunoSEQ multiplex PCR; TCRdb's table is partial and in-frame only. The table shows approximately 97,000 clones, with approximately 86% occurring only once. Remarks on this clone: Its antigen is unknown.

General study results and limits: Epitopes outside B.1.351 and B.1.1.7 mutated regions reportedly drew nearly half of spike TCRs. Along spike, vaccine-associated CD4 TCRs were found throughout, with dominance at 160-218 and 743-854. Among the donors, most were white British and more were female, and clonal diversity was possibly underestimated.

This CDR3 has 13 residues. The ends were cut back, 1 base at V and 6 bases at J, with 7 bases in the middle. The rearrangement uses TRBV12-3 or TRBV12-4 and TRBJ1-3; maybe TRBD1 (6 bases). Sample: peripheral blood, taken on day 0 of AZD1222 vaccination. The sequence derives from an adult in good health. The CDR3 nucleotides read TGTGCCAGCAGTTTAGACAGGGTAAACACCATATATTTT. It translates to CASSLDRVNTIYF.